The present TCR beta chain was sequenced within a study of vaccination and CD4 T cells after COVID-19. Indicated treatment: approximately nine-day PBMC culture with coronavirus spike peptide pools or control peptides (ViraFEST assay). Via ViraFEST, peptide pools expanded antigen-specific T cells before TCR sequencing. With the Oncomine TCR Beta short-read assay, DNA from cultured CD4+ T cells was sequenced. TCRdb redid the calling of the PCR reads with MiXCR, one entry per CDR3 protein. This table has more than 10,000 distinct CDR3 sequences, 54% appearing once. On this clonotype: What it binds is unknown.

This material consisted of cultured CD4+ T cells from blood, taken after SARS-CoV-2 vaccination. The sequence was collected from a human donor with COVID-19.

CDR3: CSAREAGRGTGELFF. Here the CDR3 DNA reads TGCAGTGCTAGAGAGGCCGGCCGAGGCACCGGGGAGCTGTTTTTT. The genes are TRBV20-1 and TRBJ2-2, with D hard to call. The CDR3 length is 15 residues. V was pared by 0 bases and J by 4 bases, with 12 bases between. Germline V gene data show CDR1 as DFQATT and CDR2 as SNEGSKA (reference sequence).